What follows describes a single TCR beta chain. The antigen is not known. The data are from a study of T cell responses to AZD1222 COVID-19 vaccine. Findings and limits, study-wide: White British ancestry dominated among donors, who included more females, and clonal diversity was possibly underestimated. Baseline seropositivity occurred in only a handful of AZD1222 recipients. There were repertoire samples only from the period after the peak T cell response.

The CDR3 is 13 residues long. V shed 5 bases and J shed 4 bases, with 8 bases lying between them. Germline V gives CDR1 MNHEY, CDR2 SMNVEV (reference sequence). Method: immunoSEQ multiplex PCR; TCRdb's copy keeps in-frame clones and lacks some. The table records about 140,000 clones, 90% of them present only once. The source material was peripheral blood, sampled on day 0 of AZD1222 vaccination. The rearrangement joins TRBV27 to TRBJ2-2; the D is unclear. The sequence was collected from an adult in good health. This CDR3 reads CASSDWGTGELFF. CDR3 bases: TGTGCCAGCAGTGATTGGGGCACCGGGGAGCTGTTTTTT.